A single sample is the source of the 11 T cell receptor beta chains below, sequenced in a study of shared clonotypes between healthy human individuals. The assay was immunoSEQ multiplex PCR, and TCRdb's table has in-frame clones only and misses some. The sample lists fewer than 1 million clones; around 96% were seen once. Naive CD8 cells lacked CD45RO and underwent positive selection for CCR7, leaving out terminally differentiated effector memory CD45RA+ cells. The specimen was naive CD8+ T cells sorted from blood. The receptors originated from a man aged 25-40 years in good health.

This clone was seen only once. The chain employs TRBV7-9 and TRBJ2-1; TRBD1 matches at 8 bases. Germline V gene lookup returns CDR1 SEHNR and CDR2 FQNEAQ (reference sequence). Losses at the gene ends were 5 bases for V and 5 bases for J; bases not matched to a gene: 20. There are 19 residues in the CDR3. The CDR3 sequence: CASSPSRTGFGQLDNEQFF. The CDR3 DNA reads TGTGCCAGCAGCCCTAGCCGGACAGGGTTCGGACAACTTGACAATGAGCAGTTCTTC. Filled out from reference TRBV7-9 and TRBJ2-1, the complete variable domain reads DTGVSQNPRHKITKRGQNVTFRCDPISEHNRLYWYRQTLGQGPEFLTYFQNEAQLEKSRLLSDRFSAERPKGSFSTLEIQRTEQGDSAMYLCASSPSRTGFGQLDNEQFFGPGTRLTVL.

The chain combines TRBV5-1 with TRBJ1-1; D remains unclear. Germline lookup yields CDR1 SGHRS and CDR2 YFSETQ. Trimming took off 0 bases at V and 5 bases at J, with 8 bases between the two ends. The CDR3 extends over 13 amino acids. Written as DNA, the CDR3 is TGCGCCAGCAGCTTGGGGTCTTTGACTGAAGCTTTCTTT. It encodes CASSLGSLTEAFF. The whole variable domain, remainder taken from reference TRBV5-1 and TRBJ1-1, is KAGVTQTPRYLIKTRGQQVTLSCSPISGHRSVSWYQQTPGQGLQFLFEYFSETQRNKGNFPGRFSGRQFSNSRSEMNVSTLELGDSALYLCASSLGSLTEAFFGQGTRLTVV.

The V and J genes are TRBV7-6 and TRBJ2-1; weak D call: TRBD2 (6 bases). CDR1 and CDR2 from the germline V gene are SGHVS and FNYEAQ. The V end lost 1 base, the J end lost 4 bases, and 14 bases lay between the germline ends. The CDR3 has 16 residues. The CDR3 is CASSLEVGLAYNEQFF. The CDR3, as DNA: TGTGCCAGCAGCTTAGAGGTGGGCCTAGCGTACAATGAGCAGTTCTTC.

This chain connects TRBV4-1 to TRBJ2-1, with a possible D match to TRBD2 (5 bases). The CDR3 is made up of 18 amino acids. The V and J ends lost 1 base and 4 bases respectively, with 20 bases between them. The germline V gene encodes CDR1 MGHRA and CDR2 YSYEKL. The CDR3 nucleotides read TGCGCCAGCAGCCAAGTTGAGGGTATAGGCGGAATATACAATGAGCAGTTCTTC. Translating it yields CASSQVEGIGGIYNEQFF.

The chain has TRBV5-1 and TRBJ2-1; possibly TRBD1 or TRBD2 for D (5 bases each). This CDR3 is built from 13 residues. Between the trimmed V and J ends, which lost 3 bases and 5 bases, there was a span of 9 bases. Germline V gene lookup returns CDR1 SGHRS and CDR2 YFSETQ. The CDR3 nucleotides are TGCGCCAGCAGCTATGGGGGTGACAATGAGCAGTTCTTC. This codes for CASSYGGDNEQFF.

This clone occurred a few times. This chain connects TRBV7-2 to TRBJ2-7, with TRBD1 identical over 9 bases. This CDR3 has 14 amino acids. V dropped 5 bases and J dropped 6; count of bases not matched to a gene: 8. CDR1 is SGHTA and CDR2 is FQGNSA in the germline V gene. The CDR3 protein is CASSHRDRAVEQYF. In DNA form, the CDR3 reads TGTGCCAGCAGCCACCGGGACAGGGCCGTCGAGCAGTACTTC. Using reference TRBV7-2 and TRBJ2-7 for the parts outside the CDR3, the full variable domain is GAGVSQSPSNKVTEKGKDVELRCDPISGHTALYWYRQSLGQGLEFLIYFQGNSAPDKSGLPSDRFSAERTGGSVSTLTIQRTQQEDSAVYLCASSHRDRAVEQYFGPGTRLTVT.

J is TRBJ2-7 and V is TRBV27; TRBD2 matches 11 bases. Trimming cost V 10 bases and J 0 bases; bases outside gene matches: 11. The CDR3 spans 16 residues. In germline, CDR1 is MNHEY, CDR2 SMNVEV (reference sequence). The CDR3 reads CATGLADPLGSYEQYF. The DNA for the CDR3 is TGTGCCACGGGACTAGCGGACCCGTTGGGCTCCTACGAGCAGTACTTC.

Comment on this clone: Other nucleotide sequences from this sample produce the same CDR3. This rearrangement joins TRBV7-9 to TRBJ2-1; D is uncertain. Germline CDR1 is SEHNR and CDR2 is FQNEAQ (reference sequence). V was shortened by 1 base and J by 4 bases, with 5 bases between the two germline ends. This CDR3 is 13 amino acids long. CDR3 DNA sequence: TGTGCCAGCAGCTTAGGACTTTACAATGAGCAGTTCTTC. Its translation: CASSLGLYNEQFF.

Comment on this clone: Germline and junction disagree at one end, which may indicate a read error. This chain links TRBV28 with TRBJ2-5; the D gene is possibly TRBD2 (5 bases). This CDR3 spans 12 amino acids. CDR1 is MDHEN and CDR2 is SYDVKM in the germline V gene. The CDR3 DNA is TGTGCCAGCAGTTTTCGTCTAGCCGTCCCGAACTTC. It yields the protein CASSFRLAVPNF. Drawing the rest from reference TRBV28 and TRBJ2-5, the complete variable domain is DVKVTQSSRYLVKRTGEKVFLECVQDMDHENMFWYRQDPGLGLRLIYFSYDVKMKEKGDIPEGYSVSREKKERFSLILESASTNQTSMYLCASSFRLAVPNFGPGTRLLVL.

The chain employs TRBV2 and TRBJ2-7; D is unclear. The CDR3 has 12 amino acids. The V end was cut by 5 bases, the J end by 0 bases, with 5 bases between. Germline V gene data show CDR1 as SNHLY and CDR2 as FYNNEI. The CDR3 DNA is TGTGCCAGCAGTACTATCTCCTACGAGCAGTACTTC. Protein: CASSTISYEQYF.

The rearrangement uses TRBV7-2 and TRBJ2-5, with 8 positions matching TRBD1. There are 15 residues in the CDR3. The V gene's germline CDR1 is SGHTA and CDR2 FQGNSA. The J segment lost 4 bases and the V segment lost 4 bases, leaving 8 bases of the junction unmatched. The CDR3 bases are TGTGCCAGCAGCTCCCCGGACAGGGACGGAGAGACCCAGTACTTC. The encoded protein is CASSSPDRDGETQYF.